This is a list of T cell receptor beta chains from one sample in a study of cytomegalovirus exposure and HLA in healthy donors. Assay: immunoSEQ multiplex PCR; the TCRdb copy retains only in-frame clones and omits some. The table has around 300,000 clones, 65% to 85% seen once. Source material: PBMCs. These receptors were obtained from a female donor in good health and CMV-seronegative. The CDR3 runs from the conserved cysteine through the conserved F or W. A D gene is named only where the DNA matches it firmly. Not all rows give a size; the values are once, few, many and, for expanded clones, a class.

d_gene: .
abundance: .
j_gene: TRBJ2-2
v_gene: TRBV19
CDR3nt: TGTGCCAGTAACTTCGGGAGAGGTAACACCGGGGAGCTGTTTTTT
CDR3aa: CASNFGRGNTGELFF

d_gene: TRBD1
abundance: .
j_gene: TRBJ1-5
v_gene: TRBV7-2
CDR3nt: TGTGCCAGCAGCTTAGTGGGACAGCTAAATCAGCCCCAGCATTTT
CDR3aa: CASSLVGQLNQPQHF

d_gene: TRBD2
abundance: once
j_gene: TRBJ2-1
v_gene: TRBV5-5
CDR3nt: TGTGCCAGCAGCCCTGGGGTAGCGGGGGCCTACAATGAGCAGTTCTTC
CDR3aa: CASSPGVAGAYNEQFF

d_gene: .
abundance: once
j_gene: TRBJ1-5
v_gene: TRBV19
CDR3nt: TGTGCCAGTAGCAGAGACAGAGATGATCAGCCCCAGCATTTT
CDR3aa: CASSRDRDDQPQHF

d_gene: TRBD1
abundance: once
j_gene: TRBJ2-5
v_gene: TRBV27
CDR3nt: TGTGCCAGCAGGCCGGACAGGCAAGAGACCCAGTACTTC
CDR3aa: CASRPDRQETQYF

d_gene: .
abundance: .
j_gene: TRBJ2-3
v_gene: TRBV28
CDR3nt: TGTGCCAGCAGCCAGGGAGCAGGGACTACAGATACGCAGTATTTT
CDR3aa: CASSQGAGTTDTQYF

d_gene: .
abundance: .
j_gene: TRBJ2-7
v_gene: TRBV7-8
CDR3nt: TGTGCCAGCAGCCTCCGGAGCGGAACCTCCTACGAGCAGTACTTC
CDR3aa: CASSLRSGTSYEQYF

d_gene: TRBD2
abundance: .
j_gene: TRBJ2-7
v_gene: TRBV30
CDR3nt: TGTGCCTGGAGTGGGACTAGCGGGAGCAACGAGCAGTACTTC
CDR3aa: CAWSGTSGSNEQYF

d_gene: TRBD2
abundance: few
j_gene: TRBJ2-5
v_gene: TRBV5-4
CDR3nt: TGTGCCACCCAGCGGGAGTCGGAGACCCAGTACTTC
CDR3aa: CATQRESETQYF

d_gene: TRBD2
abundance: .
j_gene: TRBJ2-1
v_gene: TRBV9
CDR3nt: TGTGCCAGCAGCGTAGTAGCGGGAGAGGGCAATGAGCAGTTCTTC
CDR3aa: CASSVVAGEGNEQFF

d_gene: .
abundance: .
j_gene: TRBJ1-1
v_gene: TRBV5-4
CDR3nt: TGTGCCAGCAGCCCCGCGACAGAGAACACTGAAGCTTTCTTT
CDR3aa: CASSPATENTEAFF

d_gene: .
abundance: .
j_gene: TRBJ2-7
v_gene: TRBV19
CDR3nt: TGTGCCAGTAGTATCCCTCCGGGCGAGCAGTACTTC
CDR3aa: CASSIPPGEQYF

d_gene: .
abundance: .
j_gene: TRBJ2-7
v_gene: TRBV6-6
CDR3nt: TGTGCCAGCAGTTACCCCGGATCGGGGGAGCAGTACTTC
CDR3aa: CASSYPGSGEQYF

d_gene: .
abundance: .
j_gene: TRBJ2-3
v_gene: TRBV11-1
CDR3nt: TGTGCCAGCAGCTACTGGGCAGGTATCACAGATACGCAGTATTTT
CDR3aa: CASSYWAGITDTQYF

d_gene: TRBD1
abundance: few
j_gene: TRBJ2-1
v_gene: TRBV23-1
CDR3nt: TGCGCCAGCAGTCAGGCATCAACCAAGGTGGGACAGGCCAATGAGCAGTTCTTC
CDR3aa: CASSQASTKVGQANEQFF

d_gene: .
abundance: .
j_gene: TRBJ2-7
v_gene: TRBV5-1
CDR3nt: TGCGCCAGCAGCACATTTGCTGGCTACGAGCAGTACTTC
CDR3aa: CASSTFAGYEQYF

d_gene: .
abundance: .
j_gene: TRBJ2-1
v_gene: TRBV7-3
CDR3nt: TGTGCCAGCAGCTCCCTTGGCGGCTCCTACAATGAGCAGTTCTTC
CDR3aa: CASSSLGGSYNEQFF

d_gene: .
abundance: .
j_gene: TRBJ1-1
v_gene: TRBV6-1
CDR3nt: TGTGCCAGCAAATATCCAGGGGTGGAAGCTTTCTTT
CDR3aa: CASKYPGVEAFF

d_gene: TRBD1
abundance: .
j_gene: TRBJ1-1
v_gene: TRBV7-9
CDR3nt: TGTTCCAGCAGCCCCGAGGGGGCGAACACTGAAGCTTTCTTT
CDR3aa: CSSSPEGANTEAFF

d_gene: .
abundance: once
j_gene: TRBJ1-1
v_gene: TRBV9
CDR3nt: TGTGCCAGCAGCGTAGGAAGAGGGCTAGGGAACACTGAAGCTTTCTTT
CDR3aa: CASSVGRGLGNTEAFF

d_gene: .
abundance: .
j_gene: TRBJ1-5
v_gene: TRBV4-1
CDR3nt: TGCGCCAGCAGCCAGGGAGGAAATCAGCCCCAGCATTTT
CDR3aa: CASSQGGNQPQHF

d_gene: .
abundance: .
j_gene: TRBJ2-7
v_gene: TRBV19
CDR3nt: TGTGCCAGTAGTATTGGCAGTTCCGAGCAGTACTTC
CDR3aa: CASSIGSSEQYF

d_gene: TRBD1
abundance: .
j_gene: TRBJ1-3
v_gene: TRBV10-1
CDR3nt: TGCGCCAGCAGTGAGTGGCAGGGGGCCTCTGGAAACACCATATATTTT
CDR3aa: CASSEWQGASGNTIYF

d_gene: .
abundance: .
j_gene: TRBJ2-1
v_gene: TRBV13
CDR3nt: TGTGCCAGCAGCGCCCCCCTCCGCGGGTACAATGAGCAGTTCTTC
CDR3aa: CASSAPLRGYNEQFF

d_gene: .
abundance: .
j_gene: TRBJ1-5
v_gene: TRBV27
CDR3nt: TGTGCCAGCAGTCTAGGGGATAGCAATCAGCCCCAGCATTTT
CDR3aa: CASSLGDSNQPQHF

d_gene: TRBD2
abundance: .
j_gene: TRBJ2-5
v_gene: TRBV11-3
CDR3nt: TGTGCCAGCAGCTCAAGTCGGGGGGAAGAGACCCAGTACTTC
CDR3aa: CASSSSRGEETQYF

d_gene: .
abundance: .
j_gene: TRBJ1-1
v_gene: TRBV28
CDR3nt: TGTGCCAGCCGGGGGGGCCCCACTGAAGCTTTCTTT
CDR3aa: CASRGGPTEAFF

d_gene: .
abundance: .
j_gene: TRBJ1-2
v_gene: TRBV7-2
CDR3nt: TGTGCCAGCAGCTTAGTACGGGGTTTCAACTATGGCTACACCTTC
CDR3aa: CASSLVRGFNYGYTF

d_gene: .
abundance: .
j_gene: TRBJ2-1
v_gene: TRBV11-3
CDR3nt: TGTGCCAGCAGCTCTCAGTGGAATGAGCAGTTCTTC
CDR3aa: CASSSQWNEQFF